This T cell receptor beta chain was sequenced for a study of cytomegalovirus exposure and HLA in healthy donors. In the study overall: The use of the same platform for the approximately 110 validation repertoires and the roughly 630 first-cohort repertoires was reported by a later analysis.

Germline trimming cut 2 bases from V and 5 bases from J; bases unmatched to any gene: 8. The germline gives CDR1 SGDLS, CDR2 YYNGEE. The CDR3 totals 17 residues. Some clones are missing from TCRdb's copy, which holds only in-frame ones; the method was immunoSEQ multiplex PCR. The sample shows roughly 73,000 clones, about 94% of them seen only once. The gene calls are TRBV9 and TRBJ2-1; 12 bases match TRBD2. The receptor was isolated from a man aged 18-30 years in good health and CMV-seropositive. The material sequenced was PBMCs. This chain's CDR3 is CASSVRLAGVPNNEQFF. The CDR3 bases are TGTGCCAGCAGCGTTCGACTAGCGGGAGTCCCTAACAATGAGCAGTTCTTC.